This T cell receptor beta chain was sequenced in a study of T-cell reconstitution after alpha-beta-depleted transplantation in children. This clonotype has ten or more counts. Unique molecular identifiers were incorporated when the TCRbeta library was constructed. MiXCR, applied by TCRdb to the PCR reads, yields one record per CDR3 protein. Counted here are around 71,000 distinct CDR3 sequences, about 6.7% occurring once; the ten biggest clones make up around 2.5%. CDR3 length: 14 residues. Germline V lookup: CDR1 ENHRY, CDR2 SYGVKD. V was cut by 3 bases and J by 7 bases, with 15 bases left in between.

This sample comprised PBMCs from the stem cell graft donor, obtained from the stem cell graft. The TCR sequence derives from a human donor who donated a stem cell graft to a child with acute lymphoblastic leukemia. The J gene is TRBJ1-1, the V gene TRBV10-3, with no clear D. CDR3 nucleotides: TGTGCCATCAGTGATCCTAAGGGAAAGAATGAAGCTTTCTTT. Amino acids: CAISDPKGKNEAFF.